This T cell receptor (beta chain) was profiled in a study of blood T cell repertoires in COVID-19. This CDR3 has 13 residues. The germline V gene has CDR1 LNHDA and CDR2 SQIVND (reference sequence). Trimming took 6 bases from V and 4 from J, leaving 12 bases between them. Repertoires were generated with immunoSEQ multiplex PCR, while TCRdb's copy carries only in-frame clones and drops some. The table has approximately 120,000 clones, approximately 81% seen once. This sequence joins TRBV19 and TRBJ1-1, with D unclear. The sequence came from a man aged 40-50 years with active or convalescent COVID-19. Sequencing input: peripheral blood. CDR3 amino acids: CASSYSGGTEAFF. DNA of the CDR3: TGTGCCAGTAGCTACTCGGGTGGCACTGAAGCTTTCTTT.